The T cell receptor beta chain under discussion was sequenced for a study of cytomegalovirus exposure and HLA in healthy donors. Study outcomes and limitations: The study dropped some indistinguishable V segments, TRBV6-2 and TRBV6-3 among them. Later analysis showed most CMV-associated TCR beta chains appearing HLA-restricted. As was reported, the classifier diagnosed cytomegalovirus status with high specificity and sensitivity.

The CDR3 runs 14 residues. Trimming took off 2 bases at V and 4 bases at J, with 11 bases between the two ends. Germline CDR1 reads SNHLY; CDR2 reads FYNNEI. This clone was seen a handful of times. Its target is not known. PCR was performed using 60 Vbeta and 13 Jbeta primers. In the study's own analysis: Approximately 12 million of some 80 million unique TCR beta chains were shared, per a later count. Some clones are missing from TCRdb's copy, which holds only in-frame ones; the method was immunoSEQ multiplex PCR. V and J calls and clone size are as listed in that table; D and trimming were resolved from the DNA. The repertoire holds about 130,000 clones, approximately 80% seen once, with 3.5% to 5% in the top ten.

Sequenced material: PBMCs. The chain carries TRBV2 and TRBJ1-1; D uncertain. The sequence was collected from a male donor in good health and CMV-seropositive. CDR3 DNA sequence: TGTGCCAGCAGTGAATTGTCCTTCGGCACTGAAGCTTTCTTT. Residues: CASSELSFGTEAFF.